These T cell receptor beta chains were read from a single sample in a study of metastatic and nonmetastatic thyroid tumors. TCRdb re-called the PCR reads with MiXCR. The sample has 8,500 to 10,000 clones, under 30% seen once. The specimen was tumor tissue. The receptors come from a female donor with papillary thyroid cancer or a benign thyroid nodule (not recorded which). Some clones in this sample may be carry-over from other donors' samples. The conserved cysteine and the conserved F or W are not part of the CDR3 here.

length: 9
J: TRBJ1-2
V: TRBV29-1
CDR3: SVDRNYGYT

length: 12
J: TRBJ2-1
V: TRBV7-2
CDR3: ASSSGGNRNEQF

length: 12
J: TRBJ1-2
V: TRBV6-1
CDR3: TSRWTGGTNGYT

length: 12
J: TRBJ1-1
V: TRBV5-5
CDR3: ASRLGQTNTEAF

length: 13
J: TRBJ2-1
V: TRBV19
CDR3: ASSIGTSSYNEQF

length: 16
J: TRBJ1-1
V: TRBV28
CDR3: ASSLLGQAASRNTEAF

length: 10
J: TRBJ1-6
V: TRBV28
CDR3: ASSTPGSPLH

length: 13
J: TRBJ2-7
V: TRBV6-2/TRBV6-3
CDR3: ASSYQAVTLQEQY

length: 13
J: TRBJ2-1
V: TRBV5-1
CDR3: ASGSSGEQVNEQF

length: 13
J: TRBJ2-5
V: TRBV5-1
CDR3: ASSPGQGLGETQY

length: 15
J: TRBJ2-5
V: TRBV11-2
CDR3: ASSLEGGSGEQETQY

length: 14
J: TRBJ2-6
V: TRBV7-6
CDR3: ASSLGTSSGANVLT

length: 11
J: TRBJ2-7
V: TRBV12-3/TRBV12-4
CDR3: ASRDGNNDEQY

length: 13
J: TRBJ2-1
V: TRBV7-2
CDR3: ASSGRDRVLDEQF

length: 13
J: TRBJ1-2
V: TRBV28
CDR3: ASRGYRVEAYGYT

length: 14
J: TRBJ2-1
V: TRBV7-6
CDR3: ASSPEVAGTYNEQF

length: 12
J: TRBJ2-1
V: TRBV29-1
CDR3: SVPSRTSWNEQF

length: 12
J: TRBJ1-4
V: TRBV6-1
CDR3: ASSEAGGVEKLF

length: 12
J: TRBJ1-6
V: TRBV28
CDR3: ASVGMRDNSPLH

length: 12
J: TRBJ2-7
V: TRBV2
CDR3: ASSVPPGVPEQY

length: 14
J: TRBJ2-3
V: TRBV20-1
CDR3: SATGGAGDSSDTQY

length: 9
J: TRBJ2-7
V: TRBV27
CDR3: SSSWGSEHY

length: 18
J: TRBJ1-6
V: TRBV6-2/TRBV6-3
CDR3: ASSPEVWVPGSSYNSPLH

length: 9
J: TRBJ2-5
V: TRBV7-2
CDR3: ASCLLETQY

length: 14
J: TRBJ1-1
V: TRBV6-1
CDR3: ASSDLDRQKNTEAF

length: 9
J: TRBJ2-7
V: TRBV6-1
CDR3: ASGRGDEQY

length: 15
J: TRBJ2-7
V: TRBV13
CDR3: ASSRTLRVGIPYEQY

length: 11
J: TRBJ1-2
V: TRBV6-1
CDR3: ASSERGNYGYT

length: 13
J: TRBJ1-1
V: TRBV28
CDR3: ASSRGTAMNTEAF

length: 10
J: TRBJ1-5
V: TRBV28
CDR3: ATTGREQPQH

length: 9
J: TRBJ2-1
V: TRBV13
CDR3: ASSLGQGPF

length: 13
J: TRBJ2-1
V: TRBV25-1
CDR3: ASSEAAGLQNEQF

length: 12
J: TRBJ2-7
V: TRBV5-5
CDR3: ASSLLTDSYEQY

length: 12
J: TRBJ1-2
V: TRBV20-1
CDR3: SARRGAVGDGYT

length: 13
J: TRBJ2-2
V: TRBV12-3/TRBV12-4
CDR3: ASSSRGYNTGELF

length: 13
J: TRBJ2-7
V: TRBV7-2
CDR3: ASSRVTGTLFEQY

length: 14
J: TRBJ1-4
V: TRBV28
CDR3: ASSLGQGYTNEKLF

length: 13
J: TRBJ2-5
V: TRBV6-2/TRBV6-3
CDR3: ASSYSRGFLETQY

length: 13
J: TRBJ2-7
V: TRBV28
CDR3: ASLLGGQGVGEQY

length: 11
J: TRBJ2-7
V: TRBV13
CDR3: ASSLGIFYEQY

length: 13
J: TRBJ2-7
V: TRBV7-2
CDR3: ASSLVGTYSYEQY

length: 12
J: TRBJ2-7
V: TRBV12-3/TRBV12-4
CDR3: ASSLGGGVGEQY